This T cell receptor (beta chain) was profiled in a study of radiotherapy plus CTLA-4 blockade in lung cancer. Background on the study: Patients showed objective responses in about 20% of cases and disease control in 31%.

The table came from immunoSEQ multiplex PCR; TCRdb's copy has only in-frame clones and leaves some out. The table has tens of thousands of clones, 83% seen once. Germline CDR1 and CDR2: SGHTA and FQGNSA. V lost 4 bases, J lost 7 bases, and 8 bases stayed unmatched. The CDR3 spans 15 residues. V and J are TRBV7-2 and TRBJ2-1; 9 bases fit TRBD2. Material: peripheral blood, obtained from a patient treated with radiotherapy plus ipilimumab. The clonotype originates from a human donor with non-small cell lung cancer who had stable disease on radiotherapy plus ipilimumab. The CDR3 spells CASSSISGSRNEQFF. The DNA of the CDR3 is TGTGCCAGCAGCTCCATTAGCGGGAGCAGGAATGAGCAGTTCTTC. Full variable domain (remainder filled in from reference TRBV7-2 and TRBJ2-1): GAGVSQSPSNKVTEKGKDVELRCDPISGHTALYWYRQSLGQGLEFLIYFQGNSAPDKSGLPSDRFSAERTGGSVSTLTIQRTQQEDSAVYLCASSSISGSRNEQFFGPGTRLTVL.